This entry lists 26 T cell receptor beta chains sequenced from one sample in a study of siplizumab effects on memory and regulatory T cells. Here immunoSEQ multiplex PCR was the method, and the copy in TCRdb shows in-frame clones only, minus some. The table includes about 110,000 clones, roughly 89% detected once. Input material: CD4+ T cells sorted from blood. The source of these receptors is a human donor in good health.

This clone was detected once. The chain is built from TRBV30 and TRBJ1-2, with 7 bases lining up with TRBD1. CDR1 and CDR2 from the germline V gene are GTSNPN and SVGIG (reference sequence). The ends lost 3 bases at V and 2 bases at J; junction bases unmatched: 6. CDR3 length: 14 residues. The CDR3 DNA follows: TGTGCCTGGAGCCGCGGGACAGCAAACTATGGCTACACCTTC. Translated, it gives CAWSRGTANYGYTF.

The chain carries TRBV7-8 and TRBJ2-3; D may be TRBD1 (6 bases). Trimming cost V 5 bases and J 6 bases, with 12 bases left between them. CDR3 length equals 13 residues. The germline CDR1 and CDR2 sequences are SGHVS and FQNEAQ. CDR3 nucleotide sequence: TGTGCCAGCAGCCTCCACAGGGCCGATACGCAGTATTTT. Protein sequence: CASSLHRADTQYF.

The chain couples TRBV27 to TRBJ1-2; 8 nucleotides align to TRBD1. CDR1 is MNHEY, CDR2 SMNVEV, per germline (reference sequence). With 6 bases clipped from V and 4 bases from J, the junction kept 4 bases outside the gene matches. This CDR3 comprises 13 residues. CDR3 DNA: TGTGCCAGCAGCCCGGACAGGGCCTATGGCTACACCTTC. Its protein product is CASSPDRAYGYTF.

This clone was found once. The gene calls are TRBV7-6 and TRBJ2-7, with 15 bases that match TRBD2. The CDR3 length is 18 residues. Looked up from germline, CDR1 is SGHVS and CDR2 is FNYEAQ. V dropped 5 bases and J dropped 5; count of bases not matched to a gene: 13. CDR3: CASSRGLAGGKLGNEQYF. The DNA for the CDR3 is TGTGCCAGCAGCCGAGGACTAGCGGGAGGGAAGTTGGGGAACGAGCAGTACTTC.

This chain uses TRBV2 with TRBJ2-4; 9 bases line up with TRBD2. Germline assignment: CDR1 SNHLY and CDR2 FYNNEI. This CDR3 has 15 amino acids. Trimming cost V 6 bases and J 5 bases; bases outside gene matches: 8. The CDR3 reads CASRVAGVAENIQYF. CDR3 sequence (DNA): TGTGCCAGCAGGGTAGCGGGAGTTGCCGAAAACATTCAGTACTTC.

V is TRBV6-6 and J is TRBJ2-1, with 9 bases aligning to TRBD2. This CDR3 is 14 amino acids long. Looked up from germline, CDR1 is MNHNY and CDR2 is SVGAGI (reference sequence). The J segment lost 6 bases and the V segment lost 5 bases, leaving 5 bases of the junction unmatched. CDR3 sequence: CASSRLAELNEQFF. CDR3 DNA: TGTGCCAGCAGTCGACTAGCGGAACTCAATGAGCAGTTCTTC.

The rearrangement links TRBV2 to TRBJ1-1; no clear D. V was clipped by 7 bases and J by 4 bases, with 10 bases between them. There are 12 residues in the CDR3. Per germline, CDR1 SNHLY and CDR2 FYNNEI. For the CDR3, the DNA is TGTGCCAGCATGGTCGAAGGCACTGAAGCTTTCTTT. Encoded protein: CASMVEGTEAFF.

The V and J genes are TRBV4-1 and TRBJ2-2, with TRBD2 as a possible D gene (7 bases). V dropped 1 base and J dropped 5 bases, with 11 bases sitting between them. CDR1 and CDR2 from the germline V gene are MGHRA and YSYEKL. This CDR3 is built from 15 residues. This CDR3 reads CASSQARGRTGELFF. As DNA, the CDR3 is TGCGCCAGCAGCCAAGCGCGGGGGCGGACCGGGGAGCTGTTTTTT.

The V and J genes are TRBV27 and TRBJ1-2, with D perhaps TRBD1 (5 bases). Deletions cut 5 bases from V and 6 bases from J, with 16 bases between. The CDR3 spans 14 residues. The germline V gene encodes CDR1 MNHEY and CDR2 SMNVEV (reference sequence). CDR3 DNA sequence: TGTGCCAGCAGTCCCCGGACGGGACTAAATGGCTACACCTTC. Translated, it gives CASSPRTGLNGYTF.

This rearrangement joins TRBV6-5 to TRBJ2-5; TRBD2 matches at 8 bases. Germline V gene sequence: CDR1 MNHEY, CDR2 SVGAGI. The length of the CDR3 is 14 residues. J gave up 5 bases and V 4 bases, and 6 bases lay outside the gene matches. CDR3 sequence (DNA): TGTGCCAGCAGTTCATGGACTAGCCTGGAGACCCAGTACTTC. It translates to CASSSWTSLETQYF.

This chain links TRBV7-9 with TRBJ1-1; D not certain. Deletions cut 3 bases from V and 3 bases from J, with 5 bases between. From germline, CDR1 is SEHNR and CDR2 FQNEAQ (reference sequence). The CDR3 is 12 amino acids. CDR3 sequence reads: CASSLFHTEAFF. CDR3 DNA: TGTGCCAGCAGCTTGTTTCACACTGAAGCTTTCTTT. Variable domain in full (rest from reference TRBV7-9 and TRBJ1-1): DTGVSQNPRHKITKRGQNVTFRCDPISEHNRLYWYRQTLGQGPEFLTYFQNEAQLEKSRLLSDRFSAERPKGSFSTLEIQRTEQGDSAMYLCASSLFHTEAFFGQGTRLTVV.

V gene TRBV30 combines with J gene TRBJ2-7, with a possible D match to TRBD1 (6 bases). With 2 bases removed from V and 6 bases from J, the gap between germline ends came to 14 bases. CDR3 size: 13 residues. Looked up from germline, CDR1 is GTSNPN and CDR2 is SVGIG (reference sequence). The CDR3 protein is CAWSPSMDSEQYF. In nucleotides, the CDR3 is TGTGCCTGGAGTCCATCTATGGACAGCGAGCAGTACTTC.

The rearrangement uses TRBV15 and TRBJ2-3; the D gene is possibly TRBD2 (6 bases). This CDR3 region has 17 residues. V gave up 0 bases and J gave up 4 bases, with 17 bases separating them. Germline assignment: CDR1 LNHNV and CDR2 YYDKDF (reference sequence). The CDR3 protein is CATSRDYGGGGPDTQYF. DNA for the CDR3: TGTGCCACCAGCAGAGATTACGGGGGAGGTGGCCCAGATACGCAGTATTTT.

This chain links TRBV6-5 with TRBJ2-5; D gene uncertain. V gave up 2 bases and J gave up 7 bases, with 8 bases separating them. Germline-derived CDR1 and CDR2 are MNHEY and SVGAGI. CDR3 length equals 12 residues. The CDR3 sequence is CASSYAAGTQYF. CDR3 DNA sequence: TGTGCCAGCAGTTACGCCGCAGGGACCCAGTACTTC.

The V call is TRBV6-1, the J call TRBJ2-7; the D call may be TRBD1 or TRBD2 (5 bases each). V lost 3 bases and J lost 4, with 19 bases in between. The CDR3 length is 16 residues. Germline CDR1 MNHNS, CDR2 SASEGT. CDR3 sequence reads: CASSDGFSRDQYEQYF. Written as DNA, the CDR3 is TGTGCCAGCAGTGATGGTTTTTCGAGGGACCAATACGAGCAGTACTTC.

The V call is TRBV2, the J call TRBJ1-1, with TRBD1 identical over 7 bases. Unmatched junction bases numbered 9, after V lost 6 bases and J lost 5 bases. The germline gives CDR1 SNHLY, CDR2 FYNNEI. The CDR3 runs 14 residues. DNA for the CDR3: TGTGCCAGCAGGGGTGACAGGGATCGGACTGAAGCTTTCTTT. Its translation is CASRGDRDRTEAFF.

The rearrangement uses TRBV18 and TRBJ2-2, with TRBD1 identical over 12 bases. The CDR3 spans 15 residues. The V segment lost 10 bases and the J segment 7 bases; nucleotides outside the gene matches: 10. Germline V gives CDR1 KGHSH, CDR2 LQKENI. The CDR3 loop reads CATLPGQGAVGELFF. DNA of the CDR3: TGTGCCACCCTACCGGGACAGGGGGCTGTCGGGGAGCTGTTTTTT.

This clone has only one observation. Other DNA sequences in the sample encode the same CDR3. The V call is TRBV13, the J call TRBJ2-5, with 10 nucleotides matching TRBD1. Germline V gene data show CDR1 as PRHDT and CDR2 as FYEKMQ (reference sequence). The CDR3 extends over 14 amino acids. Trimming at V came to 5 bases and at J to 5 bases, leaving 5 bases not matched to a gene. The CDR3 spells CASSPRTGGETQYF. CDR3 nucleotide sequence: TGTGCCAGCAGCCCGCGGACAGGGGGGGAGACCCAGTACTTC. The full variable domain, its missing parts supplied by reference TRBV13 and TRBJ2-5, is AAGVIQSPRHLIKEKRETATLKCYPIPRHDTVYWYQQGPGQDPQFLISFYEKMQSDKGSIPDRFSAQQFSDYHSELNMSSLELGDSALYFCASSPRTGGETQYFGPGTRLLVL.

J is TRBJ2-1 and V is TRBV10-2, with D unresolved. From germline, CDR1 is WSHSY and CDR2 SAAADI. Trimming pared 0 bases from V and 0 bases from J, leaving 6 bases between. The CDR3 is 15 amino acids. In DNA, the CDR3 is TGCGCCAGCAGTGAGTCGACCTCCTCCTACAATGAGCAGTTCTTC. This sequence encodes CASSESTSSYNEQFF.

This chain uses TRBV28 with TRBJ2-7; 8 bases are shared with TRBD1. Germline CDR1 and CDR2: MDHEN and SYDVKM. This CDR3 comprises 14 residues. Germline trimming cut 8 bases from V and 9 bases from J; bases unmatched to any gene: 15. Here the CDR3 DNA reads TGTGCCAGCCTCCCCAGTAACAGGGGGAAGGGGCAGTACTTC. Residues: CASLPSNRGKGQYF.

The chain joins TRBV6-6 to TRBJ2-5; D gene unclear. CDR1 MNHNY and CDR2 SVGAGI come from the germline V gene (reference sequence). This CDR3 spans 14 amino acids. Deletions cut 0 bases from V and 2 bases from J, with 7 bases between. CDR3 protein: CASSYSHQQETQYF. The CDR3 DNA reads TGTGCCAGCAGTTACTCGCACCAACAAGAGACCCAGTACTTC.

The chain recombines TRBV5-1 with TRBJ2-2, with D possibly TRBD2 on 6 matching bases. In germline, CDR1 is SGHRS, CDR2 YFSETQ. Trimming took 5 bases from V and 7 from J, leaving 21 bases between them. This CDR3 comprises 16 residues. In nucleotides, the CDR3 is TGCGCCAGCAGTATGAGGGGAGGTACGAACGGCGGGGAGCTGTTTTTT. It specifies CASSMRGGTNGGELFF.

V is TRBV7-9 and J is TRBJ2-1; TRBD2 aligns across 11 bases. CDR1 and CDR2 (germline): SEHNR, FQNEAQ (reference sequence). Trimming at V came to 5 bases and at J to 6 bases, leaving 6 bases not matched to a gene. The CDR3 spans 15 residues. The CDR3 coding sequence is TGTGCCAGCAGCAATAGCGGGGGGGCCCCCAATGAGCAGTTCTTC. Translating it yields CASSNSGGAPNEQFF.

This clone has more than one count but fewer than ten. CDR3 nucleotide sequence: TGTGCCACCACAGGGGAGCAGGGCAATCAGCCCCAGCATTTT. It yields the protein CATTGEQGNQPQHF. This chain connects TRBV6-1 to TRBJ1-5; 7 nucleotides agree with TRBD1. The CDR3 sequence is 14 residues long. Per germline, CDR1 MNHNS and CDR2 SASEGT. V shed 10 bases, J shed 2 bases, and the junction held 8 bases outside the gene matches.

The count of this clone is one. The V call is TRBV7-9, the J call TRBJ2-2, with TRBD1 identical over 8 bases. V was clipped by 5 bases and J by 5 bases; unmatched bases: 10. Germline-derived CDR1 and CDR2 are SEHNR and FQNEAQ (reference sequence). This CDR3 region has 16 residues. DNA for the CDR3: TGTGCCAGCAGCCAAGGACAGGGAATTGTTACCGGGGAGCTGTTTTTT. Translation gives CASSQGQGIVTGELFF.

The rearrangement uses TRBV6-5 and TRBJ2-5; 7 bases are shared with TRBD2. V was clipped by 10 bases and J by 9 bases; unmatched bases: 8. The CDR3 sequence is 11 residues long. Germline CDR1 and CDR2: MNHEY and SVGAGI. CDR3: CATILGRAQYF. In DNA form, the CDR3 reads TGTGCCACCATCCTAGGGAGGGCCCAGTACTTC.